Listed here is a single TCR beta chain. The data are from a study of control samples from healthy donors and cancer patients. CDR1 SGDLS and CDR2 YYNGEE come from the germline V gene. Deletions cut 0 bases from V and 0 bases from J, with 15 bases between. This CDR3 comprises 18 residues. Sequencing used immunoSEQ multiplex PCR; TCRdb keeps in-frame clones, though not all of them. This sample has 180,000 or so clones; 91% occur once, and the top ten carry 1.5%. The clonotype was recovered from a woman aged 25 to 45 in good health. The chain uses TRBV9 and TRBJ1-4; D might be TRBD1 (6 bases). Material for sequencing was blood. CDR3 loop: CASSVVGGDMPTNEKLFF. The CDR3 DNA reads as TGTGCCAGCAGCGTAGTAGGTGGGGACATGCCAACTAATGAAAAACTGTTTTTT.